This paragraph covers one T cell receptor beta chain sequence. This sample was included in a study of T cell changes during pregnancy in multiple sclerosis. Per the germline V gene, CDR1 is SSHAT and CDR2 is FNYEAQ (reference sequence). CDR3 length: 17 amino acids. V shed 6 bases, J shed 4 bases, and the junction held 12 bases outside the gene matches. Libraries were prepared by immunoSEQ multiplex PCR; TCRdb keeps only in-frame clonotypes and omits some of them. The profile shows some 37,000 clones, around 90% of them singletons. The sample consisted of CD4+ T cells from peripheral blood mononuclear cells, taken after pregnancy. The clonotype originates from a female donor in good health, enrolled as a control in a pregnancy study. The rearrangement links TRBV7-7 to TRBJ2-2; 9 bases are shared with TRBD2. CDR3: CASSPLGGRAGTGELFF. As DNA, the CDR3 is TGTGCCAGCAGTCCCCTTGGCGGGAGGGCCGGCACCGGGGAGCTGTTTTTT. The complete variable domain, with remaining parts taken from reference TRBV7-7 and TRBJ2-2, reads GAGVSQSPRYKVTKRGQDVTLRCDPISSHATLYWYQQALGQGPEFLTYFNYEAQPDKSGLPSDRFSAERPEGSISTLTIQRTEQRDSAMYRCASSPLGGRAGTGELFFGEGSRLTVL.